The clone carrying this TCR beta chain was seen at least ten times. The antigen remains unidentified. MiXCR was run by TCRdb on the 5' RACE reads, yielding one entry per CDR3 protein. The repertoire has about 150,000 distinct CDR3 sequences, 6% of them found once; the top ten carry more than 2%. This sample was included in a study of T-cell memory formation after mild COVID-19. Study in general: Among the donors, TCR clusters were largely specific to each donor.

Study outcomes and limitations: Chiefly within CM and EM were the contracting CD4+ clones; CD8+ ones were within EMRA. Some SARS-CoV-2-responding clones were already detected in memory before infection.

The CDR3 covers 17 residues. With 2 bases clipped from V and 2 bases from J, the junction kept 12 bases outside the gene matches. Germline-derived CDR1 and CDR2 are SGHRS and YFSETQ. The sample consisted of PBMCs or a T cell subset sorted from them (not recorded which). The chain couples TRBV5-1 to TRBJ1-1; 7 bases fit TRBD1. This sequence was found in an adult woman who had mild COVID-19 (a few samples of this study predate the infection). Cell type and time point are not known. The CDR3 DNA reads as TGCGCCAGCAGCTTTGGGACAGCCCTTGTTCGCAACACTGAAGCTTTCTTT. This translates into CASSFGTALVRNTEAFF.